One sample yielded the 8 T cell receptor beta chains listed below, sequenced in a study of blood T cell repertoires in COVID-19 (TCRdb year 2020). Library generation was performed with the immunoSEQ multiplex PCR assay. TCRdb retrieved this table from immuneACCESS and kept in-frame rearrangements only. Not all clones are present; in checked studies, unresolved V genes account for under half, and no reason is known for the remainder. The sample table lists around 220,000 clones, approximately 79% of them with a count of one. Jointly, the top ten make up 4% to 4.5% of the sample. The specimen sequenced was peripheral blood. The receptors here all came from a woman in her 40s with active or convalescent COVID-19.

The V gene is TRBV6-5, the J gene TRBJ2-7; the match to TRBD2 covers 9 bases. The V gene's germline CDR1 is MNHEY and CDR2 SVGAGI. This CDR3 is built from 13 residues. V lost 7 bases to trimming and J lost 6 bases; unmatched junction nucleotides: 7. The CDR3 is CASKNSGGGEQYF. For the CDR3, the DNA is TGTGCCAGCAAAAATAGCGGGGGAGGCGAGCAGTACTTC.

V gene TRBV2 combines with J gene TRBJ2-2, with TRBD1 identical over 8 bases. This CDR3 has 15 amino acids. Trimming cost V 8 bases and J 7 bases; bases outside gene matches: 12. The germline V gene encodes CDR1 SNHLY and CDR2 FYNNEI. The CDR3 coding sequence is TGTGCCAGCTCGAGATCGACAGGGGTGGGCGGGGAGCTGTTTTTT. It yields the protein CASSRSTGVGGELFF.

This clone was seen only a few times. V and J are TRBV13 and TRBJ2-5; 7 nucleotides align to TRBD1. Germline CDR1 PRHDT, CDR2 FYEKMQ (reference sequence). The CDR3 totals 13 residues. After removal of 6 bases from V and 5 bases from J, the junction contained 6 bases not matched to a gene. The CDR3 nucleotides read TGTGCCAGCAGTCACAGGGGTCGGGAGACCCAGTACTTC. Residues: CASSHRGRETQYF.

The V call is TRBV7-3, the J call TRBJ1-2; TRBD1 agrees at 7 bases. Germline V gene sequence: CDR1 SGHTA, CDR2 FQGTGA. CDR3 length: 15 amino acids. V shed 4 bases and J 7 bases; nucleotides not matched to a gene: 12. CDR3 protein: CASSSNSTGSFGYTF. The DNA of the CDR3 is TGTGCCAGCAGCTCCAACTCGACAGGGTCTTTTGGCTACACCTTC.

This chain links TRBV6-6 with TRBJ2-7; D gene uncertain. CDR3 length: 13 residues. In germline, CDR1 is MNHNY, CDR2 SVGAGI (reference sequence). V was trimmed by 6 bases and J by 3 bases, leaving 12 bases between them. The CDR3 loop reads CASSRSEYYEQYV. The CDR3 bases are TGTGCCAGCAGCAGATCCGAATACTACGAGCAGTACGTC.

This sequence joins TRBV30 and TRBJ1-4; D is unresolved. With 0 bases removed from V and 7 bases from J, the gap between germline ends came to 9 bases. Looked up from germline, CDR1 is GTSNPN and CDR2 is SVGIG (reference sequence). CDR3 length equals 13 residues. The CDR3 sequence: CAWSVRWSEKLFF. The CDR3 region has the DNA TGTGCCTGGAGTGTACGTTGGAGTGAAAAACTGTTTTTT.

This sequence joins TRBV7-2 and TRBJ1-2, with D uncertain. CDR3 length: 14 residues. V shed 3 bases and J shed 5 bases, with 13 bases lying between them. Germline V gene lookup returns CDR1 SGHTA and CDR2 FQGNSA. The CDR3 sequence is CASSFPLAVYGYTF. CDR3 DNA: TGTGCCAGCAGCTTCCCGTTAGCGGTTTATGGCTACACCTTC.

The gene calls are TRBV20-1 and TRBJ1-1; no clear D gene. The V gene's germline CDR1 is DFQATT and CDR2 SNEGSKA (reference sequence). V gave up 6 bases and J gave up 8 bases, with 10 bases separating them. The CDR3 runs 10 residues. The CDR3: CSAGMGEAFF. The DNA of the CDR3 is TGCAGTGCCGGAATGGGCGAAGCTTTCTTT.